These 26 T cell receptor beta chains originate from one sample sequenced in a study of identifying expanded T cells in peripheral blood. The table came from immunoSEQ multiplex PCR; TCRdb's copy has only in-frame clones and leaves some out. The data contain some 91,000 clones, about 87% of them singletons. Material: blood. These receptors originate from a person aged 18 to 70 in good health.

The gene calls are TRBV29-1 and TRBJ2-1; 10 bases are shared with TRBD2. Losses at the gene ends were 4 bases for V and 5 bases for J; bases not matched to a gene: 5. This CDR3 has 14 amino acids. CDR1 and CDR2 from the germline V gene are SQVTM and ANQGSEA. The DNA of the CDR3 is TGCAGCGTTGTCCTTCTAGCGGGAGACAATGAGCAGTTCTTC. Amino acids: CSVVLLAGDNEQFF.

The DNA of the CDR3 is TGTGCCAGCTCACCGCCCGGGACAGGGGACACCGGGGAGCTGTTTTTT. It codes for CASSPPGTGDTGELFF. The V call is TRBV18, the J call TRBJ2-2, with 10 nucleotides matching TRBD1. J gave up 3 bases and V 3 bases, and 4 bases lay outside the gene matches. CDR1 is KGHSH, CDR2 LQKENI, per germline. There are 16 residues in the CDR3. Looking up the rest from reference TRBV18 and TRBJ2-2 gives the full variable domain: NAGVMQNPRHLVRRRGQEARLRCSPMKGHSHVYWYRQLPEEGLKFMVYLQKENIIDESGMPKERFSAEFPKEGPSILRIQQVVRGDSAAYFCASSPPGTGDTGELFFGEGSRLTVL.

CDR3 sequence (DNA): TGTGCCAGCAGCCCCAAACCCACCGGGGAGCTGTTTTTT. It is translated as CASSPKPTGELFF. The V gene is TRBV7-2, the J gene TRBJ2-2; D ambiguous. Trimming left V 5 bases short and J 4 bases short, with 8 bases between. Germline V CDR1 and CDR2: SGHTA, FQGNSA. CDR3 length: 13 residues.

The rearrangement uses TRBV6-5 and TRBJ2-7, with 8 bases lining up with TRBD2. The CDR3 has 14 amino acids. Germline V gives CDR1 MNHEY, CDR2 SVGAGI. The trim removed 6 bases at V and 4 bases at J, leaving 8 bases unmatched. CDR3 coding DNA: TGTGCCAGCAGCCGCGGGGGGAGGGGATACGAGCAGTACTTC. Protein product: CASSRGGRGYEQYF.

The chain combines TRBV4-3 with TRBJ2-5, with D maybe TRBD2 (7 bases). Judging by the DNA end, TRBJ2-7 fits better; the J call may be wrong. The CDR3 contains 16 residues. CDR1 LGHNA and CDR2 YSLEER come from the germline V gene. The CDR3 DNA sequence: TGCGCCAGCAGCCAAGTTGAGGGAGGGGGAGCTTACGAGCAGTACTTC. Translated, it gives CASSQVEGGGAYEQYF.

For this clone: Other DNA sequences of this sample code for an identical CDR3. The rearrangement links TRBV7-9 to TRBJ1-3; maybe TRBD1 (5 bases). Trimming stripped 5 bases from V and 3 bases from J, with 11 bases between. The CDR3 length is 14 residues. Germline assignment: CDR1 SEHNR and CDR2 FQNEAQ (reference sequence). CDR3 sequence: CASSLEQVGNTIYF. CDR3 in DNA: TGTGCCAGCAGCCTAGAACAGGTTGGAAACACCATATATTTT.

The chain's CDR3 is CASSAGRGGRETQYF. CDR3 nucleotides: TGTGCCAGCAGTGCTGGTCGCGGGGGCCGAGAGACCCAGTACTTC. The genes are TRBV6-1 and TRBJ2-5; D possibly corresponds to TRBD2 (7 bases). V gave up 4 bases and J gave up 4 bases, with 16 bases separating them. Germline-derived CDR1 and CDR2 are MNHNS and SASEGT. CDR3 length equals 15 residues.

V gene TRBV5-8 combines with J gene TRBJ1-2; D is possibly TRBD1 (6 bases). Trimming pared 10 bases from V and 2 bases from J, leaving 15 bases between. CDR3 size: 13 residues. Germline CDR1 SGHTS, CDR2 YDEGEE. This CDR3 reads CASGEGLNYGYTF. In DNA, the CDR3 is TGTGCCTCAGGGGAAGGGCTAAACTATGGCTACACCTTC. Full variable domain (remainder filled in from reference TRBV5-8 and TRBJ1-2): EAGVTQSPTHLIKTRGQQATLRCSPISGHTSVYWYQQALGLGLQFLLWYDEGEERNRGNFPPRFSGRQFPNYSSELNVNALELEDSALYLCASGEGLNYGYTFGSGTRLTVV.

The table lists this clone with a few counts. The chain links TRBV29-1 to TRBJ2-3, with D uncertain. V dropped 4 bases and J dropped 7 bases, with 12 bases sitting between them. CDR1 is SQVTM and CDR2 is ANQGSEA in the germline V gene. The CDR3 has 12 residues. The CDR3 reads CSVATALNTQYF. The CDR3 nucleotides read TGCAGCGTTGCCACGGCGTTGAATACGCAGTATTTT.

The J gene is TRBJ1-5, the V gene TRBV7-9; D remains ambiguous. Trimming removed 4 bases at V and 5 bases at J, with 12 bases between. The germline gives CDR1 SEHNR, CDR2 FQNEAQ (reference sequence). CDR3 length equals 14 residues. This chain's CDR3 is CASSSLSGDQPQHF. The DNA for the CDR3 is TGTGCCAGCAGCTCCTTATCAGGAGATCAGCCCCAGCATTTT.

The V gene is TRBV5-6, the J gene TRBJ2-1, with D perhaps assigned TRBD1 or TRBD2 (6 bases each). The germline CDR1 and CDR2 sequences are SGHDT and YYEEEE. The CDR3 runs to 14 residues. V dropped 1 base and J dropped 9 bases, with 14 bases sitting between them. In nucleotides, the CDR3 is TGTGCCAGCAGCTTGTTACAGGGAGCGGGTGAGCAGTTCTTC. Protein sequence: CASSLLQGAGEQFF.

The chain links TRBV4-1 to TRBJ2-7; 8 positions agree with TRBD1. The trim removed 2 bases at V and 2 bases at J, leaving 11 bases unmatched. The CDR3 length is 17 residues. CDR1 MGHRA and CDR2 YSYEKL come from the germline V gene. The chain's CDR3 is CASSQLTGGKSTYEQYF. The CDR3 nucleotides read TGCGCCAGCAGCCAACTTACAGGGGGAAAGTCGACCTACGAGCAGTACTTC.

The V and J genes are TRBV6-5 and TRBJ1-2; D remains ambiguous. The CDR3 length is 15 residues. Per the germline V gene, CDR1 is MNHEY and CDR2 is SVGAGI. The V and J ends lost 7 bases and 8 bases respectively, with 23 bases between them. The CDR3 DNA reads TGTGCCAGCACCCCCCTGACATCTACGTCGTCCGGCTACACCTTC. Translation: CASTPLTSTSSGYTF.

This chain joins TRBV5-1 and TRBJ1-3; the D gene is possibly TRBD1 (5 bases). Trimming stripped 1 base from V and 8 bases from J, with 13 bases between. Germline assignment: CDR1 SGHRS and CDR2 YFSETQ. The CDR3 length is 14 residues. The CDR3 DNA reads as TGCGCCAGCAGCTTGTCTCCAGGGAGAGACACCATATATTTT. Translation gives CASSLSPGRDTIYF.

The J gene is TRBJ1-6, the V gene TRBV15; perhaps TRBD1 as D (5 bases). The germline CDR1 and CDR2 sequences are LNHNV and YYDKDF (reference sequence). The ends were cut back, 0 bases at V and 9 bases at J, with 18 bases in the middle. This CDR3 has 17 residues. CDR3 sequence: CATSRDPGPGTGSPLHF. For the CDR3, the DNA is TGTGCCACCAGCAGAGATCCGGGACCCGGAACAGGTTCACCCCTCCACTTT.

The chain combines TRBV9 with TRBJ1-1; 7 nucleotides line up with TRBD1. Unmatched junction bases numbered 4, after V lost 3 bases and J lost 5 bases. The germline CDR1 and CDR2 sequences are SGDLS and YYNGEE. The CDR3 is 13 residues long. This chain's CDR3 is CASSETGQTEAFF. The CDR3 bases are TGTGCCAGCAGCGAGACAGGGCAAACTGAAGCTTTCTTT.

This chain links TRBV5-4 with TRBJ2-7, with no clear D. From germline, CDR1 is SGHNT and CDR2 YYREEE (reference sequence). Trimming shortened V by 6 bases and J by 4 bases, and 17 bases separated the two germline ends. The CDR3 is 14 residues long. This CDR3 reads CASKVDRHNYEQYF. For the CDR3, the DNA is TGTGCCAGCAAAGTCGACCGACATAATTACGAGCAGTACTTC.

The rearrangement links TRBV4-2 to TRBJ1-1; a weak D match, TRBD1 (6 bases). This CDR3 has 15 residues. From germline, CDR1 is LGHNA and CDR2 YNFKEQ. V lost 1 base and J 4 bases, leaving 13 bases between the germline ends. CDR3: CASSQVVGGGTEAFF. CDR3 nucleotide sequence: TGTGCCAGCAGCCAAGTTGTTGGAGGGGGCACTGAAGCTTTCTTT.

This chain uses TRBV2 with TRBJ2-5; unclear D gene. The CDR3 runs 14 residues. Germline CDR1 and CDR2: SNHLY and FYNNEI. Trimming took off 0 bases at V and 3 bases at J, with 8 bases between the two ends. CDR3 in amino acids: CASSEAAQKETQYF. The CDR3 coding sequence is TGTGCCAGCAGTGAAGCGGCACAAAAAGAGACCCAGTACTTC.

The chain recombines TRBV18 with TRBJ2-5; 8 positions agree with TRBD1. Germline CDR1 KGHSH, CDR2 LQKENI. The V gene end was trimmed by 8 bases and the J gene end by 2 bases; junction bases not matched to a gene: 10. This CDR3 region has 15 residues. CDR3 in amino acids: CASQNRQGRQETQYF. The CDR3 region has the DNA TGTGCCAGCCAGAACCGACAGGGGCGGCAAGAGACCCAGTACTTC.

This clone was seen a single time. The chain combines TRBV7-3 with TRBJ1-1, with 8 bases fitting TRBD1. Unmatched junction bases numbered 21, after V lost 2 bases and J lost 7 bases. The CDR3 contains 19 residues. Germline CDR1 is SGHTA and CDR2 is FQGTGA. DNA for the CDR3: TGTGCCAGCAGCTTATGGGTTGTGGACAGGGTAGATTCGCTGATTGAAGCTTTCTTT. It specifies CASSLWVVDRVDSLIEAFF.

This chain links TRBV27 with TRBJ2-7; D possibly corresponds to TRBD1 (6 bases). Trimming removed 8 bases at V and 2 bases at J, with 19 bases between. There are 15 residues in the CDR3. Germline V CDR1 and CDR2: MNHEY, SMNVEV (reference sequence). This CDR3 reads CASAPGAGAPYEQYF. The CDR3 DNA is TGTGCCAGCGCCCCCGGGGCAGGGGCTCCCTACGAGCAGTACTTC.

The chain is built from TRBV11-1 and TRBJ2-3; 9 positions agree with TRBD2. CDR1 is SGHAT, CDR2 FQDESV, per germline (reference sequence). Unmatched junction bases numbered 9, after V lost 5 bases and J lost 0 bases. The CDR3 is 17 amino acids. The CDR3 DNA reads as TGTGCCAGCAGCCCTCTTATGACTAGCGGAAGCACAGATACGCAGTATTTT. Its protein is CASSPLMTSGSTDTQYF.

The V and J genes are TRBV28 and TRBJ1-5; tentatively, D is TRBD1 (5 bases). The CDR3 has 13 residues. Trimming pared 6 bases from V and 6 bases from J, leaving 12 bases between. Per the germline V gene, CDR1 is MDHEN and CDR2 is SYDVKM. The CDR3: CASRTGPIQPQHF. CDR3 nucleotides: TGTGCCAGCAGGACGGGGCCGATTCAGCCCCAGCATTTT.

V usage is TRBV30 and J usage is TRBJ1-1; possible D gene TRBD1, 6 bases. CDR3 size: 15 residues. The V gene lost 2 bases and the J gene lost 3 bases, with 16 bases spanning the gap. Germline V gene data show CDR1 as GTSNPN and CDR2 as SVGIG (reference sequence). In DNA form, the CDR3 reads TGTGCCTGGAGTCGGGCAGGGAGGGGGTACACTGAAGCTTTCTTT. Translated: CAWSRAGRGYTEAFF.

CDR3 nucleotide sequence: TGTGCCACCAGCATCTCCGTCCCCTCTGAAGCTTTCTTT. It encodes CATSISVPSEAFF. The chain couples TRBV15 to TRBJ1-1; D is ambiguous. This CDR3 region has 13 residues. Germline CDR1 and CDR2: LNHNV and YYDKDF (reference sequence). Trimming removed 4 bases from V and 6 bases from J, with 12 bases in between.